Below, 3 T cell receptor beta chains from the same sample are listed, as sequenced in a study of T cell responses to AZD1222 COVID-19 vaccine. TCRdb's copy holds only in-frame clones and misses some; the assay was immunoSEQ multiplex PCR. The sample records about 200,000 clones, 90% to 95% being singletons. Sequencing used peripheral blood, obtained 28 days after the second AZD1222 dose. The receptors derive from an adult who received the AZD1222 COVID-19 vaccine.

The chain joins TRBV11-3 to TRBJ1-2; D is possibly TRBD1 (6 bases). The CDR3 runs to 15 residues. The V end lost 1 base, the J end lost 6 bases, and 15 bases lay between the germline ends. Germline V gives CDR1 SGHNT, CDR2 YENEEA. The CDR3 DNA reads as TGTGCCAGCAGCTTAGTCGGCAGGGGAAGAGATGGCTACACCTTC. Translating it yields CASSLVGRGRDGYTF.

The gene calls are TRBV12-5 and TRBJ1-2; D is uncertain. Trimming took off 2 bases at V and 4 bases at J, with 11 bases between the two ends. Germline CDR1 reads LGHNT; CDR2 reads FRNRAP. The CDR3 spans 14 residues. CDR3 nucleotides: TGTGCTAGTGGTTTGATGCGGGGAGTCTATGGCTACACCTTC. Protein sequence: CASGLMRGVYGYTF.

The CDR3 spells CASSEGGGAGYTF. CDR3 sequence (DNA): TGTGCCAGCAGTGAAGGGGGGGGAGCTGGCTACACCTTC. V is TRBV2 and J is TRBJ1-2, with D maybe TRBD1 (5 bases). The CDR3 extends over 13 amino acids. V lost 1 base and J lost 7, with 10 bases in between. Germline loops: CDR1 SNHLY, CDR2 FYNNEI.